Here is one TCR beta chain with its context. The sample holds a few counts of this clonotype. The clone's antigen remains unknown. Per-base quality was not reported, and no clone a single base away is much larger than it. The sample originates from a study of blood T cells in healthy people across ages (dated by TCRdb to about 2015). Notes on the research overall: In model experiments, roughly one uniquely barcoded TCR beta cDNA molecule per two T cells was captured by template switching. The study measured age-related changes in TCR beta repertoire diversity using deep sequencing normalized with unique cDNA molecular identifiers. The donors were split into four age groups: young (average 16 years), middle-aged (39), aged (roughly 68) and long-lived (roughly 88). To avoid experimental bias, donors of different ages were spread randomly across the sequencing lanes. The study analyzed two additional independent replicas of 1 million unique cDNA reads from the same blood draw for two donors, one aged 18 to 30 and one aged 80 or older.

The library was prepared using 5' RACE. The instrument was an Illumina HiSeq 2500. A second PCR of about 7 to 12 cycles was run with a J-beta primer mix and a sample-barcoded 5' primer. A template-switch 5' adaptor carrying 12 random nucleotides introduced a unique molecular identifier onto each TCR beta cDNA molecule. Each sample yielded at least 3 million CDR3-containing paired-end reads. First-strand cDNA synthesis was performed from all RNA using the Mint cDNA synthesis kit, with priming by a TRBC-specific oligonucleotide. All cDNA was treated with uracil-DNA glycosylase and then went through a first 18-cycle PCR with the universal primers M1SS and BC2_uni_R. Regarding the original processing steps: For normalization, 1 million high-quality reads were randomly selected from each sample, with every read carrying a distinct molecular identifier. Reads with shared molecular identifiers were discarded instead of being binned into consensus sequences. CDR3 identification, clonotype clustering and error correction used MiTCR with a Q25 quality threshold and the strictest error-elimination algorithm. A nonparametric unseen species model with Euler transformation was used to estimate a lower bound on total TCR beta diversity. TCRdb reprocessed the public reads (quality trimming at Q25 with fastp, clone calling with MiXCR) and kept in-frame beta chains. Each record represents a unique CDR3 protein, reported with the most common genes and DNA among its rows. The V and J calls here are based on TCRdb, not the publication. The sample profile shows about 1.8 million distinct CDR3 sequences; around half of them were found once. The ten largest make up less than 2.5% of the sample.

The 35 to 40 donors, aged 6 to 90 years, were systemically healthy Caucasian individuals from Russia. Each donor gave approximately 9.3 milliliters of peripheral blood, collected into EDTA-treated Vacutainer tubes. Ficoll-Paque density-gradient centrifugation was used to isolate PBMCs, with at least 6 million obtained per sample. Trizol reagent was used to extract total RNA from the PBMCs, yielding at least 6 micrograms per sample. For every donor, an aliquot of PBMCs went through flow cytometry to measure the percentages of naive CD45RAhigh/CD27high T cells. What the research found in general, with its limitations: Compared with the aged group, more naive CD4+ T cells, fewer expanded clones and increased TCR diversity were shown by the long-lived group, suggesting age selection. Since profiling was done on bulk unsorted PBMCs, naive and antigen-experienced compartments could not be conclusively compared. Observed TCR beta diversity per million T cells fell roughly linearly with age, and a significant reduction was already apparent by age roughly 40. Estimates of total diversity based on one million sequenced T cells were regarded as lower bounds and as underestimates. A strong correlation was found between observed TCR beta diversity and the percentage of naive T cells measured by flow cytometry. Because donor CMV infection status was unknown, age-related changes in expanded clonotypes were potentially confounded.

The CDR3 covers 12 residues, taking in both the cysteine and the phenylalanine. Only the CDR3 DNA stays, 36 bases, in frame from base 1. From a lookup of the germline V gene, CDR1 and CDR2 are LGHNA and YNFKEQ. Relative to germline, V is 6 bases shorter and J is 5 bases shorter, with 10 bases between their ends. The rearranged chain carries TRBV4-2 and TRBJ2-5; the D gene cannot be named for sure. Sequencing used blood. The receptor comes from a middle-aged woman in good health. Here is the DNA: TGTGCCAGCAGTGGCGCGGTGGAGACCCAGTACTTC. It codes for CASSGAVETQYF.